This T cell receptor beta chain was recorded in a study of blood T cells in healthy people across ages. Study information: Template switching captured about one barcoded beta molecule per two T cells.

Findings and limits, study-wide: With unsorted PBMCs, a conclusive comparison of naive versus antigen-experienced cells was not possible. With age, beta diversity per million T cells declined roughly linearly, significantly by approximately 40. The study found more naive CD4+ cells and higher diversity in long-lived than aged donors.

A J-beta primer mix and a sample-barcoded 5' primer were used in a second PCR of about 7 to 12 cycles. TCRdb used MiXCR to reprocess the 5' RACE reads, holding one entry per CDR3 protein. The sample has about 640,000 distinct CDR3 sequences, under 70% seen once. Details on this clonotype: Its antigen is currently unknown.

J gave up 8 bases and V 2 bases, and 12 bases lay outside the gene matches. The CDR3 spans 16 residues. CDR1 is MNHNY and CDR2 is SVGAGI in the germline V gene (reference sequence). The sample was blood. The rearrangement joins TRBV6-6 to TRBJ2-4, with TRBD2 matching 7 bases. This receptor was identified in a man between 60 and 75 years old in good health. CDR3 DNA: TGTGCCAGCAGTTACAGGGCAGTAGGGACTATGGACATTCAGTACTTC. This translates into CASSYRAVGTMDIQYF.